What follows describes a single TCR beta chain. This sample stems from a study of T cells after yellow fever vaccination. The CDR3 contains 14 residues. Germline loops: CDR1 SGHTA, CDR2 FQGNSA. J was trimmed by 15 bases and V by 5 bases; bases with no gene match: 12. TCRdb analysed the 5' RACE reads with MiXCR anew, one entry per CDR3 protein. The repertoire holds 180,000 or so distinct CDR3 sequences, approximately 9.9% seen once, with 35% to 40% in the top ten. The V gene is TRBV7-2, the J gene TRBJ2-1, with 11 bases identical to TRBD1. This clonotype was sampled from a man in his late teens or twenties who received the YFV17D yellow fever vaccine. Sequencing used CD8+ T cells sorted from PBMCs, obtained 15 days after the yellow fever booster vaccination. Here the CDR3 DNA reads TGTGCCAGCAGCGCCCGGACAGGGGGCCGGGAGGTGTTCTTC. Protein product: CASSARTGGREVFF.